This TCR beta chain was observed in a study of blood T cells in healthy people across ages (dated by TCRdb to between 2014 and 2016). A note on the overall study: Template switching captured roughly one uniquely barcoded TCR beta cDNA molecule per two T cells in model experiments. Using deep sequencing normalized with unique cDNA molecular identifiers, the study measured how TCR beta repertoire diversity changes with age. The donors were split into four age groups: young (average around 15 years), middle-aged (roughly 42), aged (62) and long-lived (roughly 86). To avoid experimental bias, donors of different ages were spread randomly across the sequencing lanes. For two donors (one aged 18 to 29 and one aged 80 or older), the study analyzed two additional independent replicas of 1 million unique cDNA reads from the same blood draw. The research as a whole found: Because the CMV infection status of the donors was unknown, age-related changes in expanded clonotypes may potentially have been confounded. The long-lived group showed more naive CD4+ T cells, fewer expanded clones and increased TCR diversity than the aged group, suggesting age selection. Estimates of total diversity based on one million sequenced T cells were considered lower bounds and underestimates. Observed TCR beta diversity per million T cells fell roughly linearly with age, and a significant reduction was already apparent by age around 44. Since profiling was done on bulk unsorted PBMCs, naive and antigen-experienced compartments could not be conclusively compared. A strong correlation was found between observed TCR beta diversity and the percentage of naive T cells measured by flow cytometry.

With regard to this clonotype: Its cognate antigen has yet to be identified. There are no base qualities to consult, and no much larger clone falls within one base.

The donors were roughly 40 Caucasian individuals from Russia, aged roughly 6 to 90 years, who were systemically healthy. Roughly 9.5 milliliters of peripheral blood were drawn from each donor into EDTA-treated Vacutainer tubes. Ficoll-Paque density-gradient centrifugation was used to isolate PBMCs, with at least 6 million per sample. Trizol reagent was used to extract total RNA from PBMCs, with at least 6 micrograms per sample. For every donor, flow cytometry on a PBMC aliquot measured the percentage of naive CD45RAhigh/CD27high T cells. The library relied on 5' RACE. TCRdb shows the sequencer as Illumina HiSeq 2500. The second PCR ran for about 6 to 11 cycles and used a J-beta primer mix along with a sample-barcoded 5' primer. Each TCR beta cDNA molecule received a unique molecular identifier from a template-switch 5' adaptor carrying 12 random nucleotides. Each sample yielded at least 2.5 million CDR3-containing paired-end reads. The Mint cDNA synthesis kit, primed by a TRBC-specific oligonucleotide, was used to synthesize first-strand cDNA from all RNA. Following uracil-DNA glycosylase treatment, a first 18-cycle PCR with universal primers M1SS and BC2_uni_R was performed on all cDNA. The study's own analysis went as follows. For normalization, 1 million high-quality reads were randomly selected from each sample, with every read carrying a distinct molecular identifier. Reads with shared molecular identifiers were discarded instead of being binned into consensus sequences. MiTCR, with a Q25 quality threshold and the strictest error-elimination algorithm, was used for CDR3 identification, clonotype clustering and error correction. Lower-bound total TCR beta diversity was estimated with a nonparametric unseen species model using Euler transformation. TCRdb itself trimmed the public reads at Q25 with fastp, ran MiXCR and retained productive beta chains. Every entry covers one CDR3 protein and lists the most common genes and DNA from its rows. Here the V and J calls rest on TCRdb's processing, not on the authors' analysis. The sample table shows 700,000 to 950,000 distinct CDR3 sequences, and approximately 39% are seen once. About 20% of the sample rests with the top ten.

The CDR3 spans 14 residues, from the cysteine through the phenylalanine. Of the read, only the CDR3 DNA is kept; its 42 bases are in frame from base 1. Sequences SGHDT (CDR1) and YYEEEE (CDR2) are obtained from the germline V gene. V lost 4 bases and J lost 1 base; the stretch between them is 10 bases long. The receptor comes from a woman aged 55-70 years in good health. The source material was blood. Recombination linked TRBV5-6 to TRBJ2-3; the D gene is tentatively TRBD1 or TRBD2, each matching 5 bases. The CDR3 protein: CASSVGDRTDTQYF. The nucleotide sequence reads TGTGCCAGCAGCGTGGGGGACCGCACAGATACGCAGTATTTT.